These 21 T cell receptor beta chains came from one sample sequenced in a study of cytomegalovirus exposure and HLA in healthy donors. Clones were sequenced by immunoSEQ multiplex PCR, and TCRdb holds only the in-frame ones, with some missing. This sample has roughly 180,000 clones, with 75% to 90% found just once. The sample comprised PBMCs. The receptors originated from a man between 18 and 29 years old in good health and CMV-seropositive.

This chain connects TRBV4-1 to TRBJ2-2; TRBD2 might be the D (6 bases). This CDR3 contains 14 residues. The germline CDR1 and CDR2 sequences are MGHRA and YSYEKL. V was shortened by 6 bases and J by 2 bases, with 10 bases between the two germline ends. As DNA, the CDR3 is TGCGCCAGCAGGGGGACTGGCAACACCGGGGAGCTGTTTTTT. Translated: CASRGTGNTGELFF.

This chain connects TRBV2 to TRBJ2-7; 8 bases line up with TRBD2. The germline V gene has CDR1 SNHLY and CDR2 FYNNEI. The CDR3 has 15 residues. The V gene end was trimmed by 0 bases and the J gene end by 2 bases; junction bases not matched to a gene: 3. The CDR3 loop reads CASSEALGLAYEQYF. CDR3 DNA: TGTGCCAGCAGTGAAGCGCTGGGACTAGCCTACGAGCAGTACTTC.

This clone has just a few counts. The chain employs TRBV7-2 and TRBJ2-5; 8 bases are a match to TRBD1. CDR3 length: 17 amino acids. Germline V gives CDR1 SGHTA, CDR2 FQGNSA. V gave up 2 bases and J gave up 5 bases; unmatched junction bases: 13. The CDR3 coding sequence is TGTGCCAGCAGCTTATTTGGTGGACAGGGCGTGGGGGAGACCCAGTACTTC. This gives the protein CASSLFGGQGVGETQYF.

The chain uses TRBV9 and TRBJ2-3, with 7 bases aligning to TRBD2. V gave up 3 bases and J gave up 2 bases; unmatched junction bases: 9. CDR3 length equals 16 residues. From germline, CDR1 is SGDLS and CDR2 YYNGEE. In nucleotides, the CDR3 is TGTGCCAGCAGCGGCGACGGACTAGGGGACACAGATACGCAGTATTTT. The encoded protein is CASSGDGLGDTDTQYF.

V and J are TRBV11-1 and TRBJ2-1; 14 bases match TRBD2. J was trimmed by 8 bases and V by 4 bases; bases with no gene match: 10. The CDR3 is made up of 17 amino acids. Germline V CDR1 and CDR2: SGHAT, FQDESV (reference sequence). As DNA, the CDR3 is TGTGCCAGCAGCTCCCGACTAGCGGGAGGGCCTAAGGATGAGCAGTTCTTC. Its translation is CASSSRLAGGPKDEQFF.

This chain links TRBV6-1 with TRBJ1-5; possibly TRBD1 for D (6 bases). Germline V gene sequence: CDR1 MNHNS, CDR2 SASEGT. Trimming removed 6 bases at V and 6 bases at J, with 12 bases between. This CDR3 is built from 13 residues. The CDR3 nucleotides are TGTGCCAGCAGAGGGGGGGCCGGTCAGCCCCAGCATTTT. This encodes CASRGGAGQPQHF.

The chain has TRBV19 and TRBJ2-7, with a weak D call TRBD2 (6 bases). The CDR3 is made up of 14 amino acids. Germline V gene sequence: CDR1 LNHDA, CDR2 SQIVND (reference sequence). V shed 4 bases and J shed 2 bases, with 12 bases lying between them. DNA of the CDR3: TGTGCCAGTAGTACCGGGGGATGGGCCTACGAGCAGTACTTC. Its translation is CASSTGGWAYEQYF.

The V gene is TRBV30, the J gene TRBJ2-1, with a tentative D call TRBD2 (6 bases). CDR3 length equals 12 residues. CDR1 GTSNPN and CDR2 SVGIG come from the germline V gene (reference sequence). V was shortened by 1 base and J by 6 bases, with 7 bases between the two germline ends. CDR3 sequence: CAWSETSNEQFF. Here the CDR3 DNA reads TGTGCCTGGAGTGAGACTAGCAATGAGCAGTTCTTC.

The CDR3 DNA sequence: TGTGCCAGCAGCTTGACAGGTGTTCTAGAGCAGTTCTTC. Translating gives CASSLTGVLEQFF. V and J are TRBV7-9 and TRBJ2-1; maybe TRBD1 (6 bases). V gave up 3 bases and J gave up 10 bases, with 13 bases separating them. Germline-derived CDR1 and CDR2 are SEHNR and FQNEAQ (reference sequence). This CDR3 has 13 amino acids.

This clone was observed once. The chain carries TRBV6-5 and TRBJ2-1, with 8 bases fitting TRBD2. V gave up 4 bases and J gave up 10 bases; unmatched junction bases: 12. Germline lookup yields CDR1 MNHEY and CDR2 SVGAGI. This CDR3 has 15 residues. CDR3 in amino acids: CASSFPGTRGGEQFF. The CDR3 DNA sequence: TGTGCCAGCAGTTTTCCCGGGACTAGGGGAGGCGAGCAGTTCTTC.

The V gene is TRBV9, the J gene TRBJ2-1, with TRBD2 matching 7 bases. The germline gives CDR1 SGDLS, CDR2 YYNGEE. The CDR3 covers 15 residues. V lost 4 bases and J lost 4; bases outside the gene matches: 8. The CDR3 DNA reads TGTGCCAGCAGCCCCACTAGCGCAGCGTACAATGAGCAGTTCTTC. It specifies CASSPTSAAYNEQFF.

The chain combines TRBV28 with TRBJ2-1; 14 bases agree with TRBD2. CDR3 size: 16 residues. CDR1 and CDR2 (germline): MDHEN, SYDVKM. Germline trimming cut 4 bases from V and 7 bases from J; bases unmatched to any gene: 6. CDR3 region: CASSSPGTSGSNEQFF. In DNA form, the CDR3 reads TGTGCCAGCAGTTCCCCCGGGACTAGCGGGAGTAATGAGCAGTTCTTC.

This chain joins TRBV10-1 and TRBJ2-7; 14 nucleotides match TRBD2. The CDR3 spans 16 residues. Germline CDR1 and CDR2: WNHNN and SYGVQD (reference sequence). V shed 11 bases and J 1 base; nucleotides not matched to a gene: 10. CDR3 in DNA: TGCGCCTGCTCGGGACTAGCGGGAGTAGGGTCCTACGAGCAGTACTTC. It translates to CACSGLAGVGSYEQYF.

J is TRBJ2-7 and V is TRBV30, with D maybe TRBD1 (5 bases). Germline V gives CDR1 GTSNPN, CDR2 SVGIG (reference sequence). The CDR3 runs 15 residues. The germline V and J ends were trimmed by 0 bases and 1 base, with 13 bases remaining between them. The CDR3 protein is CAWSVRPGKSYEQYF. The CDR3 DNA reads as TGTGCCTGGAGTGTACGGCCAGGGAAGTCCTACGAGCAGTACTTC.

The CDR3 region is CASSLKGSQNIQYF. The CDR3 DNA sequence: TGTGCCAGCAGCTTGAAAGGGAGCCAAAACATTCAGTACTTC. V gene TRBV5-8 combines with J gene TRBJ2-4; weak D call: TRBD2 (5 bases). The germline V gene encodes CDR1 SGHTS and CDR2 YDEGEE. CDR3 length equals 14 residues. V lost 1 base, J lost 5 bases, and 10 bases lay in between.

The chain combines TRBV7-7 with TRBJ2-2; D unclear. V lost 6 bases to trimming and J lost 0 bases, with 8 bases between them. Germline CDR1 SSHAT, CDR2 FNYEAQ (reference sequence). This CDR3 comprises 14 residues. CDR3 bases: TGTGCCAGCAGACCGCAGTCGAACACCGGGGAGCTGTTTTTT. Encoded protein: CASRPQSNTGELFF.

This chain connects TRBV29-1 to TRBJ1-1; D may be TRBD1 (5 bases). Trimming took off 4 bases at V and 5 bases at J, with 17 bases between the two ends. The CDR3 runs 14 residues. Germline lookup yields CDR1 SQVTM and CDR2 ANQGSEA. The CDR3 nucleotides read TGCAGCGTTGCTGACGGGGGGAGGGAGACTGAAGCTTTCTTT. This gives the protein CSVADGGRETEAFF.

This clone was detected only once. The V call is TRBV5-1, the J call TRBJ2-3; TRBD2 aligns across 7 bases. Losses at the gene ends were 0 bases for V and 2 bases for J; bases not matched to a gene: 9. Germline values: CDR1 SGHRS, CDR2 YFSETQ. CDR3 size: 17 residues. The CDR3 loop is CASSLGVRAGDTDTQYF. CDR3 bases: TGCGCCAGCAGCTTGGGGGTTAGGGCGGGAGACACAGATACGCAGTATTTT.

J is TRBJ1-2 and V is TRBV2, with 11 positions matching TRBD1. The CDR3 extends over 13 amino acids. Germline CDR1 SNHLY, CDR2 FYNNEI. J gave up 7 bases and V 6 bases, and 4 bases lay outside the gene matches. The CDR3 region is CASSVGTGGGYTF. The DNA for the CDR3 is TGTGCCAGCAGCGTTGGGACAGGGGGTGGCTACACCTTC.

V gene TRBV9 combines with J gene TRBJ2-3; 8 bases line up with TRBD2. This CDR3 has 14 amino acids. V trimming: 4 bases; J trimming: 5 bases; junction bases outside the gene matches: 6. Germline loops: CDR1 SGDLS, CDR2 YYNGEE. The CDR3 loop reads CASSTGLEGDTQYF. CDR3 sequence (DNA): TGTGCCAGCAGCACGGGACTAGAAGGAGATACGCAGTATTTT.

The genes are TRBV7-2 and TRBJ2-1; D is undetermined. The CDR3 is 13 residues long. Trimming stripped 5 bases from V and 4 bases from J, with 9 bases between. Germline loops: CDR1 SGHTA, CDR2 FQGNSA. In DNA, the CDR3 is TGTGCCAGCAGCACCGTAGTGTACAATGAGCAGTTCTTC. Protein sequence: CASSTVVYNEQFF.